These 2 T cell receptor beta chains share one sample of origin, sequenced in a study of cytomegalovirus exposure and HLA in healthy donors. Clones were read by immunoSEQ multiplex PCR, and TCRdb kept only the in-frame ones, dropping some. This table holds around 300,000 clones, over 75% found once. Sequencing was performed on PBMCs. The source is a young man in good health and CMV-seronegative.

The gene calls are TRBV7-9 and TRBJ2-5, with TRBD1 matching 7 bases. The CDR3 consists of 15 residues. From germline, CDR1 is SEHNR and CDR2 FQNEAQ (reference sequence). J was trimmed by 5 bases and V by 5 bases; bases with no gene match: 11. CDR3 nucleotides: TGTGCCAGCAGCGTCGGGACAGTACTCCGGGAGACCCAGTACTTC. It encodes CASSVGTVLRETQYF.

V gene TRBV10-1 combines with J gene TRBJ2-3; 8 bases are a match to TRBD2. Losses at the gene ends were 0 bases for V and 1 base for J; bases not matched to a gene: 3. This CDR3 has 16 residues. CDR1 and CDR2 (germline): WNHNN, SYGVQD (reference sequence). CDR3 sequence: CASSESLTSGTDTQYF. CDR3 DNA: TGCGCCAGCAGTGAGTCATTGACTAGCGGCACAGATACGCAGTATTTT.